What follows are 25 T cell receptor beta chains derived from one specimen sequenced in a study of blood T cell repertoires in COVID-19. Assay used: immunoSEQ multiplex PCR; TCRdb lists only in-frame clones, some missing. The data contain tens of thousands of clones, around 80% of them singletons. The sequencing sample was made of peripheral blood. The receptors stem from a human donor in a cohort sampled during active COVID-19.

The DNA for the CDR3 is TGTGCCAGCAGCTTGGGGCTCGATGGCTCACCCCTCCACTTT. This encodes CASSLGLDGSPLHF. This sequence joins TRBV5-6 and TRBJ1-6, with D uncertain. Germline-derived CDR1 and CDR2 are SGHDT and YYEEEE. Trimming removed 0 bases at V and 10 bases at J, with 11 bases between. The CDR3 totals 14 residues.

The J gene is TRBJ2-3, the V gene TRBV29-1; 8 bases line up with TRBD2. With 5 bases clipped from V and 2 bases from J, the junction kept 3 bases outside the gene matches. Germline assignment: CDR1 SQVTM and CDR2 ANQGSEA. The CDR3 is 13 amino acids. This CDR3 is CSVRGGPTDTQYF. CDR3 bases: TGCAGCGTTCGGGGGGGACCCACAGATACGCAGTATTTT.

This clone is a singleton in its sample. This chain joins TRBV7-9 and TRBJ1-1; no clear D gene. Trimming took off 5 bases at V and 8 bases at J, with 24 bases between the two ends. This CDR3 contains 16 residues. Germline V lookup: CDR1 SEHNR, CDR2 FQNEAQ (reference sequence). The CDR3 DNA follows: TGTGCCAGCAGCCTGGGTTTATCGGTAGCCAACCCGGAAGCTTTCTTT. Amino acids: CASSLGLSVANPEAFF.

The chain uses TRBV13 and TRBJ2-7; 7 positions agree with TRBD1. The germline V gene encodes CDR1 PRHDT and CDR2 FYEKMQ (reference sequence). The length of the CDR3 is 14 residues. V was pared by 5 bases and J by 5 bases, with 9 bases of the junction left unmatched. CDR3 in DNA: TGTGCCAGCAGCACCCGACAGGGTCTTGACGAGCAGTACTTC. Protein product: CASSTRQGLDEQYF.

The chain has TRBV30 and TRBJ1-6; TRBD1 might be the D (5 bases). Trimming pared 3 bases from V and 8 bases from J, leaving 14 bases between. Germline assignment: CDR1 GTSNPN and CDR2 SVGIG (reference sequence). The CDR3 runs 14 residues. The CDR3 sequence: CAWSVWGGYSPLHF. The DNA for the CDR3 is TGTGCCTGGAGCGTTTGGGGGGGGTATTCACCCCTCCACTTT.

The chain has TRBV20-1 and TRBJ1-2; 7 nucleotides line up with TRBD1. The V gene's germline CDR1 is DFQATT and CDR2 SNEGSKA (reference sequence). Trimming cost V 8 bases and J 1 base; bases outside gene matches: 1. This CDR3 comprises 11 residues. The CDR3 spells CSWDSNYGYTF. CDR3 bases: TGCAGTTGGGACAGTAACTATGGCTACACCTTC.

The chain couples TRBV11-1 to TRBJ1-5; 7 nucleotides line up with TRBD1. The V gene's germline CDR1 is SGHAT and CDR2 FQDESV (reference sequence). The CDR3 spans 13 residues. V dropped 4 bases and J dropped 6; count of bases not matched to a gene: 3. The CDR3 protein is CASSSNRGQPQHF. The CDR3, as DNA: TGTGCCAGCAGCTCTAACAGGGGTCAGCCCCAGCATTTT.

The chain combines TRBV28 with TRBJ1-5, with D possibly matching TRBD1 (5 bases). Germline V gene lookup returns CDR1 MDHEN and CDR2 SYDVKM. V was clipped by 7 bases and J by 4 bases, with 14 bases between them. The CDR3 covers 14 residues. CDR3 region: CASNLAGTNQPQHF. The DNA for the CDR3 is TGTGCCAGCAACCTGGCGGGGACGAATCAGCCCCAGCATTTT.

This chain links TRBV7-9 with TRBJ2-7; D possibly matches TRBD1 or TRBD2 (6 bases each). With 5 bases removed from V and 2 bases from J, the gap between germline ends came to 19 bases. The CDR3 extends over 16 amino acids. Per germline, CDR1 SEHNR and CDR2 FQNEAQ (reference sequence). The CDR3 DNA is TGTGCCAGCAGCGTAGGGGGGCTAGCTGCCACCTACGAGCAGTACTTC. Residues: CASSVGGLAATYEQYF.

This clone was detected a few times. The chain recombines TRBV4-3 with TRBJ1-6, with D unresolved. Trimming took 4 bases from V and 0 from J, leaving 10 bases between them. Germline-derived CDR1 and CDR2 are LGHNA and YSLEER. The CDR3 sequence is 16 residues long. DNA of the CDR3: TGCGCCAGCAGCCCACAACTAAGCTCCTATAATTCACCCCTCCACTTT. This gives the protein CASSPQLSSYNSPLHF.

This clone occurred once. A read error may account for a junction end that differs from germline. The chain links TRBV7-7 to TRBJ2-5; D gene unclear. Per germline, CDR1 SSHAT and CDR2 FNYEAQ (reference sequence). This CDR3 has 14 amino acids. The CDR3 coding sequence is TGTGCTAGCAGCTTCTCGGGTAACCAAGAGACCCAGTACTTC. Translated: CASSFSGNQETQYF.

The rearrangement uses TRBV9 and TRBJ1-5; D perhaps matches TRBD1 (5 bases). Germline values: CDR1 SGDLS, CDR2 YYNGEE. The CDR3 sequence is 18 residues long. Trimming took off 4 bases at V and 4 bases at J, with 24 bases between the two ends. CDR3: CASSPRPHTDTWNQPQHF. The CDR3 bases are TGTGCCAGCAGCCCACGACCTCACACGGACACATGGAATCAGCCCCAGCATTTT.

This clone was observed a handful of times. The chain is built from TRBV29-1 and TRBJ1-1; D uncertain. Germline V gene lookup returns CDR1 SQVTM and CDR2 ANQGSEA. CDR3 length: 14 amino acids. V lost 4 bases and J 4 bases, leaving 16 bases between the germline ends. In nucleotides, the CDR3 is TGCAGCGTTGGTAGCGGACGGTCAAGCACTGAAGCTTTCTTT. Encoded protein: CSVGSGRSSTEAFF.

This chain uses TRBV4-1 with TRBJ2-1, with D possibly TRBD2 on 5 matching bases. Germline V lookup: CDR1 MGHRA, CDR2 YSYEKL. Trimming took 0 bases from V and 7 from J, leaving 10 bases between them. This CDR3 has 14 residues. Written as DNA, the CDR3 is TGCGCCAGCAGCCAAGACGGACGGAGGAATGAGCAGTTCTTC. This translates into CASSQDGRRNEQFF.

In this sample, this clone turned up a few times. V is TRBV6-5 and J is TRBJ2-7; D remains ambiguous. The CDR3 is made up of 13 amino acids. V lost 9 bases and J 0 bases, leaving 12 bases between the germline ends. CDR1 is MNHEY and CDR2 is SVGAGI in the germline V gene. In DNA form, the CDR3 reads TGTGCCAGTGCGAGAAATCCCTCCTACGAGCAGTACTTC. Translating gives CASARNPSYEQYF.

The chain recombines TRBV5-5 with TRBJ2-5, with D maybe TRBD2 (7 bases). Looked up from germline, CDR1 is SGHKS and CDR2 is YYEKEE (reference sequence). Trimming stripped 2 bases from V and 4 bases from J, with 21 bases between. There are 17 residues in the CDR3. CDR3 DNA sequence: TGTGCCAGCAGCTTACCCCAAGGGGGGGGAGGGCGAGAGACCCAGTACTTC. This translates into CASSLPQGGGGRETQYF.

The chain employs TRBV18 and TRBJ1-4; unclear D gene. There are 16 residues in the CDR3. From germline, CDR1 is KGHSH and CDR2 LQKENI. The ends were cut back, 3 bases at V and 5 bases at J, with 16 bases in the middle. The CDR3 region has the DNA TGTGCCAGCTCACCGCTCGGGTTGAGCGTGAATGAAAAACTGTTTTTT. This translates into CASSPLGLSVNEKLFF.

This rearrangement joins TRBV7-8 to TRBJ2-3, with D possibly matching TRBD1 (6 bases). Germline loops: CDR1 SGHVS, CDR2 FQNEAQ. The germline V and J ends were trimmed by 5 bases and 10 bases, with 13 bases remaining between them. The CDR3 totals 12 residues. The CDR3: CASSPDRTSQYF. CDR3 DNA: TGTGCCAGCAGCCCTGACAGGACGTCGCAGTATTTT.

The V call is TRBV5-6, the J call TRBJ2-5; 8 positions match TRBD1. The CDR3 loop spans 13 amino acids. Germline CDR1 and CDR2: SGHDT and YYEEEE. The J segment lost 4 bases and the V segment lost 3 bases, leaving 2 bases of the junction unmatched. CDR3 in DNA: TGTGCCAGCAGCTCAGACAGGGGAGAGACCCAGTACTTC. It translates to CASSSDRGETQYF.

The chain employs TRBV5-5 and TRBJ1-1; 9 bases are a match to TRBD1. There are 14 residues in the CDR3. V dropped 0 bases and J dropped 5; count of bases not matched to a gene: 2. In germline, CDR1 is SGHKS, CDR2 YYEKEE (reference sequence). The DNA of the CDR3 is TGTGCCAGCAGCTTGGGGGACAGGGCGACTGAAGCTTTCTTT. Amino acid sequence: CASSLGDRATEAFF.

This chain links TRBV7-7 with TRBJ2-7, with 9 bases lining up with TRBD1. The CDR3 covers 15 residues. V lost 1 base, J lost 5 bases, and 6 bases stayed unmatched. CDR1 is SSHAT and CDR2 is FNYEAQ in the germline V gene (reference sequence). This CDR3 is CASSLGQGQGHEQYF. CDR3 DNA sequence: TGTGCCAGCAGCTTAGGGCAGGGACAGGGACACGAGCAGTACTTC. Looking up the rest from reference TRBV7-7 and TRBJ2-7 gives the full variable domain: GAGVSQSPRYKVTKRGQDVTLRCDPISSHATLYWYQQALGQGPEFLTYFNYEAQPDKSGLPSDRFSAERPEGSISTLTIQRTEQRDSAMYRCASSLGQGQGHEQYFGPGTRLTVT.

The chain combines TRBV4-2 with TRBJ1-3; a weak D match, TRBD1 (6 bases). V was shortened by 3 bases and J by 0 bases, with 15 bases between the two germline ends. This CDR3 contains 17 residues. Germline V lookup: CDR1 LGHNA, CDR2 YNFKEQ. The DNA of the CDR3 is TGTGCCAGCAGCCAGAGAGGACAGCCCACCTCTGGAAACACCATATATTTT. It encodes CASSQRGQPTSGNTIYF.

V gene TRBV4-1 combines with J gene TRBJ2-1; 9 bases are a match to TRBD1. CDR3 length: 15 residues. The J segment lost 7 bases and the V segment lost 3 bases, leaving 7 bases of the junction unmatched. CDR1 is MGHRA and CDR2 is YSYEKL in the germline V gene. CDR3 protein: CASSQGPGQGNEQFF. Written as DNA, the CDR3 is TGCGCCAGCAGCCAGGGCCCGGGACAGGGAAATGAGCAGTTCTTC.

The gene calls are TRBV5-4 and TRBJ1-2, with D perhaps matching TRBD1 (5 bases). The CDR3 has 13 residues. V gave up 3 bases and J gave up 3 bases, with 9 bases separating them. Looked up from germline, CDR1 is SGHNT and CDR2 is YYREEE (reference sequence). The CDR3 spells CASSSDTYYGYTF. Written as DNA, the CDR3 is TGTGCCAGCAGCTCGGACACCTACTATGGCTACACCTTC. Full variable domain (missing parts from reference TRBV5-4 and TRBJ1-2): ETGVTQSPTHLIKTRGQQVTLRCSSQSGHNTVSWYQQALGQGPQFIFQYYREEENGRGNFPPRFSGLQFPNYSSELNVNALELDDSALYLCASSSDTYYGYTFGSGTRLTVV.

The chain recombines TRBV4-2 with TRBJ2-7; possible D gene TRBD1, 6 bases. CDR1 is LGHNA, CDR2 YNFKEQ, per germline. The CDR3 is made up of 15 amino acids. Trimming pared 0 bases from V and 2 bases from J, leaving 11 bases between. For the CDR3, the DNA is TGTGCCAGCAGCCAAGATAACGGACAGACCTACGAGCAGTACTTC. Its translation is CASSQDNGQTYEQYF.